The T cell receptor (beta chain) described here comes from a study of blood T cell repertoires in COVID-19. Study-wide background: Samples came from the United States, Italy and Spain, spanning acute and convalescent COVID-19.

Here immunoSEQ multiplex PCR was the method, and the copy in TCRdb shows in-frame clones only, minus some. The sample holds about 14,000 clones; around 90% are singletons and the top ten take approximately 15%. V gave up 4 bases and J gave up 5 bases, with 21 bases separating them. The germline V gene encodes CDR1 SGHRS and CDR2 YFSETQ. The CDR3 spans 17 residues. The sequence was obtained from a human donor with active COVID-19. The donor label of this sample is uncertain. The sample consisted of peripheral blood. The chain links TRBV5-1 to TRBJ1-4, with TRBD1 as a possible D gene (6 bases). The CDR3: CASSPTLGAGVNEKLFF. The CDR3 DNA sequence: TGCGCCAGCAGCCCTACCCTGGGTGCAGGGGTAAATGAAAAACTGTTTTTT.